One and the same sample provided the 30 T cell receptor beta chains below, sequenced in a study of beta chain features in type 1 diabetes. The study, taken as a whole, reports: Within each of all four CD4+ subsets, Type 1 diabetes patients had TCRB CDR3s that were moderately but significantly shorter.

Their antigens are not known. Sequenced material consisted of expressed TCRB transcripts (all of the isolated RNA was reverse transcribed). TCRdb's copy holds only in-frame clones and misses some; the assay was immunoSEQ multiplex PCR. Of some 240,000 clones listed, about a sixth were seen once; the top ten hold approximately 0.086%. The sequencing input was naive CD4+ T cells from blood. The receptor source for this set is a man aged 30 to 45 with type 1 diabetes.

This clone was counted between two and nine times. The J gene is TRBJ2-5, the V gene TRBV7-2, with TRBD2 matching 10 bases. Germline V gives CDR1 SGHTA, CDR2 FQGNSA. There are 15 residues in the CDR3. Trimming took 5 bases from V and 2 from J; bases not matched to a gene: 5. CDR3 in DNA: TGTGCCAGCAGCGCTTTAGCGGGAGGACAAGAGACCCAGTACTTC. It codes for CASSALAGGQETQYF.

This clone was picked up a small number of times. V gene TRBV30 combines with J gene TRBJ2-1; a possible D gene is TRBD1 (6 bases). Per the germline V gene, CDR1 is GTSNPN and CDR2 is SVGIG (reference sequence). The ends were cut back, 6 bases at V and 10 bases at J, with 13 bases in the middle. The CDR3 is 11 residues long. The CDR3 DNA reads TGTGCCTGTACCAGGGGCAGGGAGCAGTTCTTC. Translating gives CACTRGREQFF.

The CDR3 DNA follows: TGCGCCAGCAGGGCTGCTAATGAAAAACTGTTTTTT. This sequence encodes CASRAANEKLFF. V gene TRBV4-1 combines with J gene TRBJ1-4; no definite D call. The CDR3 has 12 residues. V gave up 6 bases and J gave up 3 bases, with 5 bases separating them. Looked up from germline, CDR1 is MGHRA and CDR2 is YSYEKL.

This clone was observed a handful of times. Other DNA sequences in the same sample also yield this CDR3. The chain links TRBV28 to TRBJ2-5, with D unclear. V was cut by 2 bases and J by 4 bases, with 5 bases left in between. Germline V gene data show CDR1 as MDHEN and CDR2 as SYDVKM. The CDR3 extends over 12 amino acids. The CDR3, as DNA: TGTGCCAGCAGTTTAGTCAGAGAGACCCAGTACTTC. Its protein product is CASSLVRETQYF.

A few counts support this clone. This rearrangement joins TRBV20-1 to TRBJ2-5; D is unclear. Germline V gives CDR1 DFQATT, CDR2 SNEGSKA (reference sequence). CDR3 length: 11 amino acids. The V end lost 7 bases, the J end lost 7 bases, and 13 bases lay between the germline ends. The CDR3 sequence is CSEVRDGTQYF. DNA of the CDR3: TGCAGTGAGGTACGCGATGGGACCCAGTACTTC.

The V gene is TRBV11-2, the J gene TRBJ2-1; maybe TRBD2 (6 bases). The V end was cut by 2 bases, the J end by 2 bases, with 10 bases between. The CDR3 length is 15 residues. Germline V lookup: CDR1 SGHAT, CDR2 FQNNGV. Written as DNA, the CDR3 is TGTGCCAGCAGCTTACTTGGCGGGACCTACAATGAGCAGTTCTTC. This translates into CASSLLGGTYNEQFF.

This CDR3 is CASSDLYEQYF. The CDR3 nucleotides read TGTGCCAGCAGTGATCTCTACGAGCAGTACTTC. V gene TRBV25-1 combines with J gene TRBJ2-7, with no clear D. The V end was cut by 3 bases, the J end by 3 bases, with 3 bases between. This CDR3 has 11 amino acids. Germline assignment: CDR1 MGHDK and CDR2 SYGVNS.

This clone has more than one count but fewer than ten. This chain uses TRBV20-1 with TRBJ2-3; D uncertain. Trimming left V 6 bases short and J 5 bases short, with 9 bases between. The CDR3 runs 11 residues. Germline V lookup: CDR1 DFQATT, CDR2 SNEGSKA (reference sequence). CDR3: CSASDLDTQYF. The DNA for the CDR3 is TGCAGTGCCTCGGACCTAGATACGCAGTATTTT.

A few counts support this clone. The J gene is TRBJ2-5, the V gene TRBV29-1, with unresolved D. CDR1 and CDR2 from the germline V gene are SQVTM and ANQGSEA. The V end lost 1 base, the J end lost 0 bases, and 9 bases lay between the germline ends. The CDR3 totals 14 residues. Here the CDR3 reads CSVEGSVNQETQYF. DNA of the CDR3: TGCAGCGTTGAAGGCAGCGTGAACCAAGAGACCCAGTACTTC.

The chain employs TRBV5-1 and TRBJ1-1; a weak D match, TRBD1 (6 bases). The germline V gene encodes CDR1 SGHRS and CDR2 YFSETQ. The CDR3 covers 13 residues. Trimming removed 5 bases from V and 1 base from J, with 9 bases in between. The CDR3 loop reads CASSSGQNTEAFF. CDR3 nucleotides: TGCGCCAGCAGTTCGGGACAGAACACTGAAGCTTTCTTT.

This clone came up a few times. This chain uses TRBV25-1 with TRBJ2-7; 7 positions agree with TRBD1. Per germline, CDR1 MGHDK and CDR2 SYGVNS. This CDR3 comprises 14 residues. V lost 4 bases and J lost 0; bases outside the gene matches: 3. As DNA, the CDR3 is TGTGCCAGCAGTGCGACAGGGAGCTCCTACGAGCAGTACTTC. Translation gives CASSATGSSYEQYF.

The CDR3 here is CASSSRTSGSAETQYF. Here the CDR3 DNA reads TGTGCCAGCAGCTCCCGGACTAGCGGGAGCGCAGAGACCCAGTACTTC. The gene calls are TRBV5-4 and TRBJ2-5; TRBD2 matches 13 bases. This CDR3 has 16 amino acids. Germline V gene lookup returns CDR1 SGHNT and CDR2 YYREEE (reference sequence). The V gene end was trimmed by 3 bases and the J gene end by 4 bases; junction bases not matched to a gene: 6.

This clone was observed a few times. The chain joins TRBV30 to TRBJ2-3, with TRBD2 identical over 9 bases. V gave up 5 bases and J gave up 3 bases; unmatched junction bases: 9. CDR1 and CDR2 from the germline V gene are GTSNPN and SVGIG (reference sequence). This CDR3 has 15 amino acids. The CDR3 sequence is CAWLNSGSGTDTQYF. CDR3 DNA sequence: TGTGCCTGGCTGAATAGCGGGAGTGGGACAGATACGCAGTATTTT.

This clone was found a few times. The rearrangement joins TRBV5-1 to TRBJ1-4, with D possibly being TRBD1 (5 bases). The germline V and J ends were trimmed by 0 bases and 8 bases, with 11 bases remaining between them. The CDR3 has 14 amino acids. Germline CDR1 reads SGHRS; CDR2 reads YFSETQ. CDR3 nucleotides: TGCGCCAGCAGCTTGGCGGCAGGGCGGGAAAAACTGTTTTTT. Residues: CASSLAAGREKLFF.

This clone was recorded a few times. The chain links TRBV29-1 to TRBJ2-1; the D is unclear. V was shortened by 1 base and J by 7 bases, with 11 bases between the two germline ends. Germline CDR1 reads SQVTM; CDR2 reads ANQGSEA. The CDR3 contains 13 residues. The DNA of the CDR3 is TGCAGCGTTGAAGCTTTTCAGACAAATGAGCAGTTCTTC. Translation gives CSVEAFQTNEQFF.

The rearrangement uses TRBV9 and TRBJ2-7; a weak D match, TRBD2 (6 bases). The germline V gene encodes CDR1 SGDLS and CDR2 YYNGEE. V lost 0 bases and J 3 bases, leaving 13 bases between the germline ends. The CDR3 sequence is 15 residues long. CDR3 region: CASSVGGTPYYEQYF. The CDR3 bases are TGTGCCAGCAGCGTAGGCGGGACTCCTTACTACGAGCAGTACTTC. The complete variable domain, with remaining parts taken from reference TRBV9 and TRBJ2-7, reads DSGVTQTPKHLITATGQRVTLRCSPRSGDLSVYWYQQSLDQGLQFLIQYYNGEERAKGNILERFSAQQFPDLHSELNLSSLELGDSALYFCASSVGGTPYYEQYFGPGTRLTVT.

The V call is TRBV7-9, the J call TRBJ1-2; no reliable D call. V lost 2 bases and J 6 bases, leaving 4 bases between the germline ends. This CDR3 contains 11 residues. The germline V gene encodes CDR1 SEHNR and CDR2 FQNEAQ (reference sequence). DNA for the CDR3: TGTGCCAGCAGCTTAAGTGATGGCTACACCTTC. Translating it yields CASSLSDGYTF.

This sequence joins TRBV28 and TRBJ1-2; 8 bases line up with TRBD1. The V gene end was trimmed by 7 bases and the J gene end by 1 base; junction bases not matched to a gene: 8. The CDR3 is 15 amino acids. Germline assignment: CDR1 MDHEN and CDR2 SYDVKM. This chain's CDR3 is CASITGGPINYGYTF. Written as DNA, the CDR3 is TGTGCCAGCATAACAGGGGGTCCCATTAACTATGGCTACACCTTC.

The V call is TRBV28, the J call TRBJ2-3, with a weak D call TRBD2 (7 bases). Germline V gene sequence: CDR1 MDHEN, CDR2 SYDVKM. The CDR3 totals 13 residues. The germline V and J ends were trimmed by 8 bases and 6 bases, with 15 bases remaining between them. The CDR3 DNA is TGTGCCAGCCACCTTGCGGGGGCGGATACGCAGTATTTT. It encodes CASHLAGADTQYF.

This clone has more than one count but fewer than ten. The chain employs TRBV11-2 and TRBJ2-4; D is undetermined. Between the trimmed V and J ends, which lost 1 base and 1 base, there was a span of 11 bases. Germline CDR1 is SGHAT and CDR2 is FQNNGV. The CDR3 is 16 amino acids. The CDR3 nucleotides are TGTGCCAGCAGCTTAGGATCAGGCTGGGCCAAAAACATTCAGTACTTC. As protein: CASSLGSGWAKNIQYF.

This clone was seen a few times. One junction end does not reproduce the germline sequence, and a read error may be involved. The genes are TRBV7-7 and TRBJ2-5; D perhaps matches TRBD2 (5 bases). Germline V gene sequence: CDR1 SSHAT, CDR2 FNYEAQ (reference sequence). This CDR3 is built from 15 residues. The DNA for the CDR3 is TGTGCTAGCAGCTTAGGGTTAGCGAACCAAGAGACCCAGTACTTC. Translating it yields CASSLGLANQETQYF.

The rearrangement joins TRBV5-1 to TRBJ2-5, with 8 bases fitting TRBD2. CDR3 length: 15 amino acids. The J segment lost 4 bases and the V segment lost 4 bases, leaving 9 bases of the junction unmatched. The V gene's germline CDR1 is SGHRS and CDR2 YFSETQ. CDR3 region: CASSPGRGAGETQYF. CDR3 in DNA: TGCGCCAGCAGCCCCGGGAGGGGGGCTGGAGAGACCCAGTACTTC.

The table lists this clone with a few counts. The chain carries TRBV9 and TRBJ2-1; no definite D call. This CDR3 comprises 15 residues. Germline V gives CDR1 SGDLS, CDR2 YYNGEE. V lost 2 bases to trimming and J lost 6 bases, with 15 bases between them. Written as DNA, the CDR3 is TGTGCCAGCAGCGTCTCGAGAGTTTGGGGCAATGAGCAGTTCTTC. It is translated as CASSVSRVWGNEQFF.

This clone appeared a few times. This chain connects TRBV21-1 to TRBJ2-4; the DNA was not used to check the table's D call, TRBD2. TRBV21-1 is assigned pseudogene status. The CDR3 is 17 residues long. The DNA of the CDR3 is TGTGCCAGCCTCAAATATGCAGCGGTACTAGCCAAAAACATTCAGTACTTC. Translation: CASLKYAAVLAKNIQYF.

This clone was counted a single time. This chain joins TRBV6-6 and TRBJ2-3; D not resolved. Trimming removed 4 bases from V and 4 bases from J, with 3 bases in between. Germline V CDR1 and CDR2: MNHNY, SVGAGI (reference sequence). The CDR3 runs to 11 residues. Here the CDR3 DNA reads TGTGCCAGCAGTTCGGCAGATACGCAGTATTTT. Its protein is CASSSADTQYF.

The chain couples TRBV4-1 to TRBJ2-1, with D uncertain. The CDR3 is 12 amino acids. Trimming removed 0 bases at V and 12 bases at J, with 9 bases between. Germline V gene data show CDR1 as MGHRA and CDR2 as YSYEKL. The CDR3 spells CASSQDQSSQFF. As DNA, the CDR3 is TGCGCCAGCAGCCAAGATCAGAGCTCGCAGTTCTTC.

V and J are TRBV19 and TRBJ2-1; no reliable D call. The CDR3 totals 11 residues. The V gene lost 2 bases and the J gene lost 10 bases, with 6 bases spanning the gap. Germline CDR1 reads LNHDA; CDR2 reads SQIVND (reference sequence). CDR3 coding DNA: TGTGCCAGTAGTATATTAAGGGAGCAGTTCTTC. Translated: CASSILREQFF. Together with reference TRBV19 and TRBJ2-1, the CDR3 gives the full variable domain: DGGITQSPKYLFRKEGQNVTLSCEQNLNHDAMYWYRQDPGQGLRLIYYSQIVNDFQKGDIAEGYSVSREKKESFPLTVTSAQKNPTAFYLCASSILREQFFGPGTRLTVL.

The CDR3 coding sequence is TGCAGCGTTGTCCAAGTCGACCGCTTCAACTACAATGAGCAGTTCTTC. Translated: CSVVQVDRFNYNEQFF. The rearrangement links TRBV29-1 to TRBJ2-1; no clear D. Germline V gene data show CDR1 as SQVTM and CDR2 as ANQGSEA. This CDR3 comprises 16 residues. V was cut by 4 bases and J by 3 bases, with 19 bases left in between.

In its sample, this clone was seen a few times. The genes are TRBV30 and TRBJ2-5; D perhaps matches TRBD1 (6 bases). This CDR3 comprises 11 residues. Between the trimmed V and J ends, which lost 6 bases and 5 bases, there was a span of 10 bases. Per the germline V gene, CDR1 is GTSNPN and CDR2 is SVGIG (reference sequence). The CDR3 DNA sequence: TGTGCCTGCACAGGGATCGAGACCCAGTACTTC. It translates to CACTGIETQYF.

In this sample, this clone turned up a few times. V usage is TRBV4-1 and J usage is TRBJ2-5, with 11 bases fitting TRBD2. V trimming: 4 bases; J trimming: 4 bases; junction bases outside the gene matches: 11. This CDR3 spans 17 amino acids. Looked up from germline, CDR1 is MGHRA and CDR2 is YSYEKL. CDR3 loop: CASSRPPRGLAGETQYF. For the CDR3, the DNA is TGCGCCAGCAGCCGACCTCCACGAGGACTAGCGGGAGAGACCCAGTACTTC.